The 19 T cell receptor beta chains below all came from one sample that was sequenced in a study of post-analysis software for immune sequencing data. Study-wide points: Elevated frequency relative to controls characterized several TRBV segments in patients, TRBV5-6, TRBV5-1 and TRBV20-1 among them.

These receptors have no known antigen. Unique molecular identifiers were built into the TCR beta cDNA libraries. Each CDR3 protein is one row after TCRdb ran MiXCR on the PCR reads. This repertoire shows 450,000 to 700,000 distinct CDR3 sequences, roughly 40% found once; its top ten account for 1.7%. The specimen was blood. These receptors came from a girl aged 10 to 17 with multiple sclerosis.

This clonotype was seen a few times. The chain recombines TRBV3-1 with TRBJ2-1, with unresolved D. There are 13 residues in the CDR3. The germline V and J ends were trimmed by 4 bases and 8 bases, with 12 bases remaining between them. The germline CDR1 and CDR2 sequences are LGHDT and YNNKEL (reference sequence). The DNA of the CDR3 is TGTGCCAGCAGCCTCCCCCCAGAACATGAGCAGTTCTTC. Translated, it gives CASSLPPEHEQFF.

The chain joins TRBV7-8 to TRBJ2-3, with TRBD2 as a possible D gene (5 bases). Germline V gene lookup returns CDR1 SGHVS and CDR2 FQNEAQ. Trimming took 6 bases from V and 4 from J, leaving 11 bases between them. The CDR3 is 13 residues long. This CDR3 is CASRKERPDTQYF. Written as DNA, the CDR3 is TGTGCCAGCAGGAAGGAGCGGCCAGATACGCAGTATTTT.

This chain joins TRBV5-1 and TRBJ2-1; 8 bases align to TRBD2. V lost 6 bases and J lost 4; bases outside the gene matches: 9. Germline CDR1 reads SGHRS; CDR2 reads YFSETQ. The length of the CDR3 is 15 residues. The CDR3 DNA sequence: TGCGCCAGCACCAGCGGGAGTCCTGTTTACAATGAGCAGTTCTTC. Its protein is CASTSGSPVYNEQFF.

CDR3: CASSPGRARATNEKLFF. The CDR3 region has the DNA TGCGCCAGCAGCCCCGGCAGGGCGAGGGCAACTAATGAAAAACTGTTTTTT. V is TRBV4-1 and J is TRBJ1-4; D possibly corresponds to TRBD1 (5 bases). There are 17 residues in the CDR3. Trimming cost V 4 bases and J 0 bases, with 15 bases left between them. The germline gives CDR1 MGHRA, CDR2 YSYEKL.

This clonotype was seen only once. The CDR3: CSVSRGVGDTQYF. The CDR3, as DNA: TGCAGCGTTAGCAGGGGGGTCGGAGATACGCAGTATTTT. The rearrangement links TRBV29-1 to TRBJ2-3, with D maybe TRBD1 (7 bases). The CDR3 sequence is 13 residues long. Germline CDR1 reads SQVTM; CDR2 reads ANQGSEA. Trimming removed 5 bases from V and 5 bases from J, with 14 bases in between.

The chain links TRBV6-4 to TRBJ2-3; 11 bases are shared with TRBD2. Losses at the gene ends were 6 bases for V and 5 bases for J; bases not matched to a gene: 7. The germline gives CDR1 MRHNA, CDR2 SNTAGT. The CDR3 is 15 residues long. CDR3 residues: CASSPRLAGGDTQYF. CDR3 coding DNA: TGTGCCAGCAGCCCCCGGCTAGCGGGAGGAGATACGCAGTATTTT.

This clonotype turned up a few times. The V and J genes are TRBV12-3 or TRBV12-4 and TRBJ2-5; D tentatively reads TRBD1 or TRBD2 (5 bases each). CDR3 length equals 16 residues. V lost 0 bases to trimming and J lost 4 bases, with 15 bases between them. This CDR3 reads CASSLAGDLSGETQYF. CDR3 sequence (DNA): TGTGCCAGCAGTTTAGCGGGGGACCTAAGCGGAGAGACCCAGTACTTC.

This clonotype showed up just a few times. CDR3 nucleotides: TGTGCCAGCAGCTTGGAGGGACAGGTCTATGGCTACACCTTC. Translation: CASSLEGQVYGYTF. The chain has TRBV5-5 and TRBJ1-2; TRBD1 agrees at 8 bases. V was clipped by 0 bases and J by 4 bases; unmatched bases: 2. CDR3 length equals 14 residues. The germline V gene encodes CDR1 SGHKS and CDR2 YYEKEE (reference sequence).

V is TRBV20-1 and J is TRBJ2-7; TRBD2 matches at 7 bases. The DNA end lines up better with TRBJ2-5; the J call may be wrong. The CDR3 is 14 amino acids. Germline V gene lookup returns CDR1 DFQATT and CDR2 SNEGSKA (reference sequence). The CDR3 sequence is CSAFPLAEGETQYF. Written as DNA, the CDR3 is TGCAGTGCTTTCCCCCTAGCGGAGGGGGAGACCCAGTACTTC.

The rearrangement links TRBV7-3 to TRBJ2-1, with D unclear. The V gene's germline CDR1 is SGHTA and CDR2 FQGTGA. Trimming took off 5 bases at V and 0 bases at J, with 11 bases between the two ends. This CDR3 region has 15 residues. CDR3 region: CASSQQASSYNEQFF. The CDR3 DNA reads TGTGCCAGCAGCCAGCAAGCGAGCTCCTACAATGAGCAGTTCTTC.

This clonotype was observed a handful of times. This chain connects TRBV4-2 to TRBJ2-7; 7 positions match TRBD1. The CDR3 runs 15 residues. Germline CDR1 reads LGHNA; CDR2 reads YNFKEQ. V lost 0 bases, J lost 4 bases, and 6 bases stayed unmatched. For the CDR3, the DNA is TGTGCCAGCAGCCAAGATACCAGGGGGTTATACGAGCAGTACTTC. This sequence encodes CASSQDTRGLYEQYF.

V is TRBV20-1 and J is TRBJ1-4; D unclear. V gave up 1 base and J gave up 11 bases, with 14 bases separating them. This CDR3 spans 13 amino acids. The germline CDR1 and CDR2 sequences are DFQATT and SNEGSKA (reference sequence). The CDR3 spells CSARGVGTSKLFF. CDR3 nucleotides: TGCAGTGCTAGAGGGGTAGGAACCTCGAAACTGTTTTTT.

The sample holds a few counts of this clonotype. The rearrangement joins TRBV7-9 to TRBJ1-2, with D perhaps TRBD1 (6 bases). From germline, CDR1 is SEHNR and CDR2 FQNEAQ (reference sequence). The CDR3 consists of 14 residues. The germline V and J ends were trimmed by 5 bases and 3 bases, with 13 bases remaining between them. In DNA form, the CDR3 reads TGTGCCAGCAGCCCTAGAGGGGGACACTATGGCTACACCTTC. This gives the protein CASSPRGGHYGYTF.

In DNA form, the CDR3 reads TGCAGTGCTCCGGACAGGGTGGGGATCGATGAGCAGTTCTTC. It encodes CSAPDRVGIDEQFF. The chain combines TRBV20-1 with TRBJ2-1; 8 bases map to TRBD1. J gave up 8 bases and V 5 bases, and 11 bases lay outside the gene matches. The CDR3 sequence is 14 residues long. CDR1 is DFQATT and CDR2 is SNEGSKA in the germline V gene (reference sequence).

The chain is built from TRBV10-3 and TRBJ2-5; tentatively, D is TRBD2 (7 bases). The CDR3 runs 14 residues. Trimming removed 9 bases from V and 4 bases from J, with 18 bases in between. Germline V gene lookup returns CDR1 ENHRY and CDR2 SYGVKD. The CDR3 DNA reads as TGTGCCATTAGGGCTGGGGGGGCGCGAGAGACCCAGTACTTC. It yields the protein CAIRAGGARETQYF.

This clonotype was seen a handful of times. This chain connects TRBV7-9 to TRBJ1-5; the match to TRBD1 covers 9 bases. This CDR3 region has 17 residues. Germline CDR1 and CDR2: SEHNR and FQNEAQ (reference sequence). V shed 3 bases and J 3 bases; nucleotides not matched to a gene: 9. The CDR3: CASSLAIGDRANQPQHF. DNA of the CDR3: TGTGCCAGCAGCTTGGCTATCGGGGACAGGGCCAATCAGCCCCAGCATTTT.

The chain recombines TRBV5-5 with TRBJ1-5, with D tentatively TRBD1 (5 bases). From germline, CDR1 is SGHKS and CDR2 YYEKEE (reference sequence). The V gene lost 1 base and the J gene lost 2 bases, with 16 bases spanning the gap. The CDR3 is made up of 17 amino acids. The CDR3 here is CASSLFARAGGNQPQHF. The CDR3 DNA reads as TGTGCCAGCAGCTTGTTTGCCAGGGCGGGTGGCAATCAGCCCCAGCATTTT.

The chain is built from TRBV20-1 and TRBJ1-1, with a tentative D call TRBD1 (5 bases). The V and J ends lost 3 bases and 3 bases respectively, with 17 bases between them. Per the germline V gene, CDR1 is DFQATT and CDR2 is SNEGSKA (reference sequence). The CDR3 is 15 amino acids. The CDR3, as DNA: TGCAGTGCTAGCGGGGGGACTTACGGTGACACTGAAGCTTTCTTT. It codes for CSASGGTYGDTEAFF.

This clonotype appeared a few times. The gene calls are TRBV14 and TRBJ2-5; 10 bases are shared with TRBD1. CDR3 size: 16 residues. V dropped 4 bases and J dropped 4; count of bases not matched to a gene: 9. Germline loops: CDR1 SGHDN, CDR2 FVKESK. The CDR3 nucleotides read TGTGCCAGCAGCCCACTGTCGACAGGGGGCGGAGAGACCCAGTACTTC. This translates into CASSPLSTGGGETQYF.